Listed below are T cell receptor beta chains from one sample, sequenced in a study of blood T cell repertoires in COVID-19. Assay: immunoSEQ multiplex PCR; the TCRdb copy retains only in-frame clones and omits some. Of approximately 53,000 clones listed, about 86% were seen once; the top ten hold 20% to 25%. The sample was peripheral blood. Receptor source: a woman aged 80 or over with COVID-19, enrolled during active disease. Both conserved end residues are part of each CDR3. The D gene is left open where the match is weak. Where a row states a size, it is once, few, many or the class of an expanded clone; other rows omit it.

j_call,v_call,d_call,clone_size,cdr3_nt,cdr3_aa
TRBJ2-5,TRBV12-5,TRBD2,NA,TGTGCTAGTGGTTTGGGACTAGCGGGAGTGGGACAAGAGACCCAGTACTTC,CASGLGLAGVGQETQYF
TRBJ2-3,TRBV30,TRBD2,NA,TGTGCCTTGTCCCTAGCGGGAGGTACGCAGTATTTT,CALSLAGGTQYF
TRBJ2-1,TRBV20-1,NA,NA,TGCAGTGCCCCCTCCGGGGATGAGCAGTTCTTC,CSAPSGDEQFF
TRBJ1-3,TRBV10-3,TRBD1,few,TGTGCCATCAGGGGGACAGGGGGAAACACCATATATTTT,CAIRGTGGNTIYF
TRBJ2-2,TRBV7-3,TRBD2,NA,TGTGCCAGCAGTCCCAGGGTGACTAGCGTGGCGAACACCGGGGAGCTGTTTTTT,CASSPRVTSVANTGELFF
TRBJ2-7,TRBV5-1,NA,NA,TGCGCCAGCAGCCCGGACAGTCCCTACGAGCAGTACTTC,CASSPDSPYEQYF
TRBJ2-7,TRBV28,NA,NA,TGTGCCAGCAGCACGGGGGAGGTCCCAATAGACTACGAGCAGTACTTC,CASSTGEVPIDYEQYF
TRBJ2-3,TRBV29-1,TRBD1,NA,TGCAGCGTTGTACAGGGGCGGGGCACAGATACGCAGTATTTT,CSVVQGRGTDTQYF
TRBJ1-5,TRBV10-3,TRBD1,NA,TGTGCCACCGGGACAGGGGAGGGTCAGCCCCAGCATTTT,CATGTGEGQPQHF
TRBJ2-6,TRBV14,NA,NA,TGTGCCAGCAGCCAAGTGTGGGCACTCTCTGGGGCCAACGTCCTGACTTTC,CASSQVWALSGANVLTF
TRBJ2-3,TRBV21-1,NA,NA,TGTGCCAGCAGCAAAGGTCCCGTGAGGACAGATACGCAGTATTTT,CASSKGPVRTDTQYF
TRBJ1-1,TRBV28,NA,NA,TGTGCCTCGCGGGGCCAGCCTAACACTGAAGCTTTCTTT,CASRGQPNTEAFF
TRBJ2-5,TRBV7-3,TRBD2,NA,TGTGCCAGCAGCTTAAGGGGTAGCGGGATGGAGACCCAGTACTTC,CASSLRGSGMETQYF
TRBJ2-1,TRBV19,TRBD2,NA,TGTGCCAGTAGTAGTAGCGGGACCCCCCACAATGAGCAGTTCTTC,CASSSSGTPHNEQFF
TRBJ2-2,TRBV5-1,TRBD2,NA,TGCGCCAGCAGCTTGGGAACTAGCGGGAAGGGGGAGCTGTTTTTT,CASSLGTSGKGELFF
TRBJ2-7,TRBV21-1,NA,NA,TGTGCCAGCAGCGCACCGGGACTAGCTTGGTACGAGCAGTACTTC,CASSAPGLAWYEQYF
TRBJ2-7,TRBV27,TRBD1,NA,TGTGCCAGCAGGCGGACTCCGGGACAGAACTCCTACGAGCAGTACTTC,CASRRTPGQNSYEQYF
TRBJ2-5,TRBV4-1,TRBD2,NA,TGCGCCAGCAGCCAAGAGCTAGCGGGTGGGGCGGAGACCCAGTACTTC,CASSQELAGGAETQYF
TRBJ2-7,TRBV7-9,TRBD1,NA,TGTGCCAGCAGCACCTGGACAGGAGACACGGGCGAGCAGTACTTC,CASSTWTGDTGEQYF
TRBJ2-1,TRBV6-5,TRBD1,NA,TGTGCCAGCAGTTTCGACAGGGGGAATGAGCAGTTCTTC,CASSFDRGNEQFF
TRBJ2-1,TRBV5-1,TRBD2,NA,TGCGCCAGCAGCCCGACTAGCGGGAGGGCGGATGAGCAGTTCTTC,CASSPTSGRADEQFF
TRBJ1-2,TRBV20-1,NA,NA,TGCAGTGCTAGCGGGAGGGATGGCTACACCTTC,CSASGRDGYTF
TRBJ2-1,TRBV7-8,TRBD2,NA,TGTGCCAGCAGCCCAGGACTAGCGGGAGTAGGGGACAATGAGCAGTTCTTC,CASSPGLAGVGDNEQFF
TRBJ2-7,TRBV28,TRBD1,NA,TGTGCCAGCAGTTTACAGGGGGCGAAGTACTTC,CASSLQGAKYF